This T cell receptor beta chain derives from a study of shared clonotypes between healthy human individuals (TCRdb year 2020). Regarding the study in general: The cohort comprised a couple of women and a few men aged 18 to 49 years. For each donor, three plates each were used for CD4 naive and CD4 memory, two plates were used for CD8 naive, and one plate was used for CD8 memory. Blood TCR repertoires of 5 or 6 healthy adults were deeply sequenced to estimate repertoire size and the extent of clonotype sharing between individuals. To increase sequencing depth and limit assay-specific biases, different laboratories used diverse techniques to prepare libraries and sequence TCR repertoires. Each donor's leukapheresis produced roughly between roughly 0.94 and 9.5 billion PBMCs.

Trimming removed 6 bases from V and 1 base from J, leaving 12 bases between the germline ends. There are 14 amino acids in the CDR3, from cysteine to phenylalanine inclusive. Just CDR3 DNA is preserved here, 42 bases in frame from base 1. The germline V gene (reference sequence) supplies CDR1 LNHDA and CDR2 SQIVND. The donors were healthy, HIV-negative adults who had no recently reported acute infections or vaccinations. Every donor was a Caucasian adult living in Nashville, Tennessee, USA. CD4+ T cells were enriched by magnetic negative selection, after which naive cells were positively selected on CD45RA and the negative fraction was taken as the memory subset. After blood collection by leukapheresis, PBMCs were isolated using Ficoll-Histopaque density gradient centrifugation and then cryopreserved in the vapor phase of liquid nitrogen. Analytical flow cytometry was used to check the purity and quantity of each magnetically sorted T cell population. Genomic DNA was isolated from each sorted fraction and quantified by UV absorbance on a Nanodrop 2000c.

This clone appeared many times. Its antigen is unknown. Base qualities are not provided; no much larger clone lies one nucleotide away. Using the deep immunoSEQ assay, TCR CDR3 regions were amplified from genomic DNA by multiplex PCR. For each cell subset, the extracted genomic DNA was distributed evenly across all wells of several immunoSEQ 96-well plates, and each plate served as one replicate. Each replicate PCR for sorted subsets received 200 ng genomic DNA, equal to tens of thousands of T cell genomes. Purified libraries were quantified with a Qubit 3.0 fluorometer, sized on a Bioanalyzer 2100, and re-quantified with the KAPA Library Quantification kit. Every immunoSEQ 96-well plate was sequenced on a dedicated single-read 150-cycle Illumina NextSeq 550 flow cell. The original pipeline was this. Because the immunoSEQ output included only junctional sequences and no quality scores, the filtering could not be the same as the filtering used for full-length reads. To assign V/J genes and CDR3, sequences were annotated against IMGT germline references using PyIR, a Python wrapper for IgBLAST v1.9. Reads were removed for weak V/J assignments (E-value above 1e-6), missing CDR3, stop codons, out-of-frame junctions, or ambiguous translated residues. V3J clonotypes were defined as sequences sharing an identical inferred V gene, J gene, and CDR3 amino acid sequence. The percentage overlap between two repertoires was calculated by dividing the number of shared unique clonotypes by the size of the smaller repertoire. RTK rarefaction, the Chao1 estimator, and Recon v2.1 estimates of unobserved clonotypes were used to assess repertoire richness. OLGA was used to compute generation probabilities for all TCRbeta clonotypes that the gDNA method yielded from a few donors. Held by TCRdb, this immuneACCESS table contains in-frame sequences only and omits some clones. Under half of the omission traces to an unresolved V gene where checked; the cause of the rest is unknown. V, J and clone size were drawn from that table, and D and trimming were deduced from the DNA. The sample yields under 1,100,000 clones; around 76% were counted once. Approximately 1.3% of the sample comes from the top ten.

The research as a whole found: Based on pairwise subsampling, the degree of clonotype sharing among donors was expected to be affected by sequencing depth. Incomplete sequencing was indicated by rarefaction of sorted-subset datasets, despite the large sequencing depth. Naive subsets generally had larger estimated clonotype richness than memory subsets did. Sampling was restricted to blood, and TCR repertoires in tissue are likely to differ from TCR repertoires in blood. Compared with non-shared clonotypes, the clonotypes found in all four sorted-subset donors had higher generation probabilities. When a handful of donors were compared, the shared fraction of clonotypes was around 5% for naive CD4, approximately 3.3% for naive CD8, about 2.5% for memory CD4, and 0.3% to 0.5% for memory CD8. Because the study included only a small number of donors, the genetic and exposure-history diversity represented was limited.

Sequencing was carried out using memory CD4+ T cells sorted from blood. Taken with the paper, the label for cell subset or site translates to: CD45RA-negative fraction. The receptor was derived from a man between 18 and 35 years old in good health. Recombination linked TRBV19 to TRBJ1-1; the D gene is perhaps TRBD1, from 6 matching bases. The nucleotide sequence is TGTGCCAGTAGAGGCCAGGGGAGGAACACTGAAGCTTTCTTT. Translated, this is CASRGQGRNTEAFF.